These T cell receptor beta chains were read from a single sample in a study of cytomegalovirus exposure and HLA in healthy donors. The data were produced by immunoSEQ multiplex PCR, yet TCRdb's version contains in-frame clones alone and is incomplete. Among under 200,000 clones, 79% were seen once, and the ten largest hold approximately 2.2%. The sequenced sample was PBMCs. These TCRs come from a woman between 50 and 59 years old in good health and CMV-seronegative. Each CDR3 is given with its conserved first and last residue. The order of the fields is J gene, CDR3 length, V gene, CDR3 protein.

j_gene: TRBJ2-1; len: 14; v_gene: TRBV27; CDR3aa: CASSLSTGFNEQFF
j_gene: TRBJ2-2; len: 17; v_gene: TRBV9; CDR3aa: CASSGRVGGRNTGELFF
j_gene: TRBJ2-1; len: 16; v_gene: TRBV18; CDR3aa: CASSTGTGPYYNEQFF
j_gene: TRBJ2-3; len: 17; v_gene: TRBV15; CDR3aa: CATSRDPGKGGTDTQYF
j_gene: TRBJ2-5; len: 14; v_gene: TRBV29-1; CDR3aa: CSVISGKSRETQYF
j_gene: TRBJ2-7; len: 12; v_gene: TRBV5-6; CDR3aa: CASSLQIYEQYF
j_gene: TRBJ2-1; len: 13; v_gene: TRBV7-9; CDR3aa: CASSLDGGSEQFF
j_gene: TRBJ1-2; len: 14; v_gene: TRBV29-1; CDR3aa: CSVAGGFRRYGYTF
j_gene: TRBJ1-5; len: 15; v_gene: TRBV4-1; CDR3aa: CASSHAGTGNQPQHF
j_gene: TRBJ1-1; len: 15; v_gene: TRBV7-9; CDR3aa: CASSPGQGKNTEAFF
j_gene: TRBJ1-2; len: 15; v_gene: TRBV9; CDR3aa: CASSVQTGINNGYTF
j_gene: TRBJ2-3; len: 14; v_gene: TRBV5-1; CDR3aa: CASSLGRGTDTQYF
j_gene: TRBJ1-4; len: 14; v_gene: TRBV27; CDR3aa: CASSLTGVGEKLFF
j_gene: TRBJ1-5; len: 14; v_gene: TRBV5-1; CDR3aa: CASSLGQGDQPQHF
j_gene: TRBJ2-1; len: 15; v_gene: TRBV2; CDR3aa: CASSEAGAYSREQFF
j_gene: TRBJ1-6; len: 14; v_gene: TRBV6-5; CDR3aa: CASSSGTVNSPLHF
j_gene: TRBJ2-3; len: 15; v_gene: TRBV6-4; CDR3aa: CASSVSGGFTDTQYF
j_gene: TRBJ2-1; len: 15; v_gene: TRBV13; CDR3aa: CASSPRDREYNEQFF
j_gene: TRBJ2-3; len: 17; v_gene: TRBV18; CDR3aa: CASSPPGWEGHTDTQYF
j_gene: TRBJ1-1; len: 20; v_gene: TRBV5-5; CDR3aa: CASRPFSFGAPPGANTEAFF
j_gene: TRBJ2-5; len: 15; v_gene: TRBV7-8; CDR3aa: CASSVNRDREETQYF
j_gene: TRBJ2-2; len: 14; v_gene: TRBV6-5; CDR3aa: CASTHRGNTGELFF
j_gene: TRBJ2-7; len: 15; v_gene: TRBV28; CDR3aa: CASRPGTGAAYEQYF
j_gene: TRBJ2-3; len: 16; v_gene: TRBV19; CDR3aa: CASSPSGQGRWDTQYF
j_gene: TRBJ2-1; len: 11; v_gene: TRBV9; CDR3aa: CASLQGVEQFF
j_gene: TRBJ2-1; len: 16; v_gene: TRBV13; CDR3aa: CASSRKTSGGALSQFF
j_gene: TRBJ2-5; len: 15; v_gene: TRBV9; CDR3aa: CASSVEGGGAVEQYF
j_gene: TRBJ2-7; len: 15; v_gene: TRBV2; CDR3aa: CASSEGGTGVHEQYF
j_gene: TRBJ1-5; len: 16; v_gene: TRBV4-2; CDR3aa: CASSQELTGSNQPQHF
j_gene: TRBJ2-4; len: 14; v_gene: TRBV28; CDR3aa: CASSFGGAKNIQYF
j_gene: TRBJ1-5; len: 16; v_gene: TRBV27; CDR3aa: CASSLYNSYSNQPQHF
j_gene: TRBJ2-7; len: 14; v_gene: TRBV5-1; CDR3aa: CASSLGGVAGEQYF
j_gene: TRBJ2-1; len: 15; v_gene: TRBV11-2; CDR3aa: CASSYGQGSYNEQFF
j_gene: TRBJ1-4; len: 14; v_gene: TRBV28; CDR3aa: CASRTGNTNEKLFF
j_gene: TRBJ1-2; len: 15; v_gene: TRBV4-3; CDR3aa: CASSQDHNTWHGYTF
j_gene: TRBJ2-2; len: 14; v_gene: TRBV7-9; CDR3aa: CASSRDRDTGELFF
j_gene: TRBJ1-5; len: 15; v_gene: TRBV18; CDR3aa: CASSPGTGSSQPQHF
j_gene: TRBJ2-3; len: 17; v_gene: TRBV7-8; CDR3aa: CASTPGLAGVGTDTQYF
j_gene: TRBJ1-5; len: 17; v_gene: TRBV28; CDR3aa: CASSLPVTRVGNQPQHF
j_gene: TRBJ1-4; len: 15; v_gene: TRBV5-5; CDR3aa: CASISLLPTNEKLFF
j_gene: TRBJ1-3; len: 16; v_gene: TRBV6-1; CDR3aa: CASRETGGLSGNTIYF
j_gene: TRBJ2-5; len: 12; v_gene: TRBV27; CDR3aa: CASSLLVGEQYF
j_gene: TRBJ2-3; len: 17; v_gene: TRBV30; CDR3aa: CAWSEPSHAGSTDTQYF
j_gene: TRBJ2-1; len: 12; v_gene: TRBV7-9; CDR3aa: CSSSMPREEQFF